This entry features one TCR beta chain sequence. These data belong to a study of beta chain features in type 1 diabetes. Reverse transcribing all isolated RNA meant expressed TCRB transcripts were sequenced. Data came from immunoSEQ multiplex PCR; TCRdb stores just in-frame clones and leaves some out. The top ten hold approximately 0.05% of the sample, which has about 260,000 clones, roughly two thirds seen once. The length of the CDR3 is 15 residues. Between the trimmed V and J ends, which lost 0 bases and 0 bases, there was a span of 8 bases. Germline V gene sequence: CDR1 MNHEY, CDR2 SVGAGI. The sample was naive CD4+ T cells from blood. J is TRBJ2-5 and V is TRBV6-5; D is unclear. The TCR originated in a man aged 30 to 45 in good health. CDR3 protein: CASSYSTYNQETQYF. CDR3 sequence (DNA): TGTGCCAGCAGTTACTCGACGTACAACCAAGAGACCCAGTACTTC.